What follows are 3 T cell receptor beta chains derived from one specimen sequenced in a study of blood T cells in healthy people across ages. A second about 7 to 12 cycle PCR used barcoded and J-beta primers. From the 5' RACE reads, TCRdb called clonotypes with MiXCR, one entry per CDR3 protein. In the table there are about 1.1 million distinct CDR3 sequences, more than 30% of which are singletons. Sequenced: blood. The receptor set was obtained from a young man in good health.

The chain joins TRBV7-9 to TRBJ2-7, with no clear D. V lost 3 bases and J lost 2, with 8 bases in between. The CDR3 spans 13 residues. The germline V gene has CDR1 SEHNR and CDR2 FQNEAQ (reference sequence). The CDR3 coding sequence is TGTGCCAGCAGCTTTCCACAGACCTACGAGCAGTACTTC. Translation gives CASSFPQTYEQYF.

This chain uses TRBV7-2 with TRBJ1-5; a possible D gene is TRBD1 (5 bases). Between the trimmed V and J ends, which lost 4 bases and 0 bases, there was a span of 13 bases. Germline assignment: CDR1 SGHTA and CDR2 FQGNSA. This CDR3 has 16 amino acids. CDR3 protein: CASSWATAYSNQPQHF. The CDR3 DNA follows: TGTGCCAGCAGCTGGGCGACAGCGTATAGCAATCAGCCCCAGCATTTT.

CDR3 loop: CASSDLGLINTGELFF. The CDR3 coding sequence is TGTGCCAGCAGCGATCTCGGACTTATCAACACCGGGGAGCTGTTTTTT. The chain is built from TRBV7-2 and TRBJ2-2; TRBD2 might be the D (5 bases). Germline V gene data show CDR1 as SGHTA and CDR2 as FQGNSA. The germline V and J ends were trimmed by 5 bases and 2 bases, with 15 bases remaining between them. This CDR3 has 16 amino acids.